The entry below gives a single T cell receptor (beta chain) sequence along with its context. Its antigen is still unknown. Per-base qualities were not stored, and no clone one base away is much larger. These data belong to a study of shared clonotypes between healthy human individuals (dated by TCRdb to the early 2020s). About the study as a whole: Three men and a couple of women, aged 18 to 49 years, made up the cohort. For each donor, three plates each were used for CD4 naive and CD4 memory, two plates were used for CD8 naive, and one plate was used for CD8 memory. To estimate repertoire size and how much clonotype sharing occurs between individuals, the study deeply sequenced the blood TCR repertoires of several healthy adults. To increase sequencing depth and limit assay-specific biases, different laboratories used diverse techniques to prepare libraries and sequence TCR repertoires. Each donor's leukapheresis produced roughly between roughly 0.85 and 10 billion PBMCs.

The donors were healthy, HIV-negative adults who had no recently reported acute infections or vaccinations. Every donor was a Caucasian adult living in Nashville, Tennessee, USA. CD4+ T cells were enriched by magnetic negative selection; naive cells were then positively selected on CD45RA, and the negative fraction formed the memory subset. Blood was collected by leukapheresis, and PBMCs were isolated by Ficoll-Histopaque density gradient centrifugation and then cryopreserved in liquid nitrogen vapor phase. Analytical flow cytometry was used to check the purity and quantity of each magnetically sorted T cell population. Genomic DNA was isolated from every sorted fraction and measured by UV absorbance on a Nanodrop 2000c. Findings and caveats that apply to the study as a whole: Clonotypes shared by all four sorted-subset donors showed higher generation probabilities than non-shared clonotypes. Rarefaction of sorted-subset datasets indicated incomplete sequencing despite the large sequencing depth. Because the study included a small number of donors, the genetic and exposure-history diversity represented was limited. Across a few donors, 5% to 6% of naive CD4, roughly 3.5% of naive CD8, roughly 2.2% of memory CD4, and approximately 0.4% of memory CD8 clonotypes were shared. Only blood was sampled, and tissue TCR repertoires likely differ from those in blood. Naive subsets generally had larger estimated clonotype richness than memory subsets. Pairwise subsampling led to the expectation that sequencing depth would affect the degree of clonotype sharing among donors.

The germline V gene specifies SGHTA as CDR1 and FQGNSA as CDR2. The CDR3 spans 17 residues, from the cysteine through the phenylalanine. Only the CDR3 DNA stays, 51 bases, in frame from base 1. Germline trimming amounts to 5 bases on V and 1 base on J, with 8 as the count of junction bases outside the gene matches. Using the deep immunoSEQ assay, multiplex PCR amplified TCR CDR3 regions from genomic DNA. For each cell subset, the extracted genomic DNA was distributed evenly across all wells of several immunoSEQ 96-well plates, and each plate served as one replicate. For sorted subsets, approximately 0.2 ug of genomic DNA, equivalent to 30,000 or so T cell genomes, went into each replicate PCR. The purified libraries were quantified using a Qubit 3.0 fluorometer, sized with a Bioanalyzer 2100, and then quantified again using the KAPA Library Quantification kit. A separate single-read 150-cycle Illumina NextSeq 550 flow cell was used to sequence each immunoSEQ 96-well plate. Turning to the authors' computational methods: Because the immunoSEQ output held only junctional sequences and lacked quality scores, the filtering could not match the filtering applied to full-length reads. Sequences were annotated with PyIR, a Python wrapper for IgBLAST v1.9, and V/J genes and CDR3 were assigned using IMGT germline references. Reads with weak V/J assignments (E-value above 1e-6), missing CDR3, stop codons, out-of-frame junctions, or ambiguous translated residues were removed. V3J clonotypes were defined as sequences sharing the same inferred V gene, J gene, and CDR3 amino acid sequence. To compute the percentage overlap between repertoires, the number of shared unique clonotypes was divided by the size of the smaller repertoire. Richness of each repertoire was evaluated using RTK rarefaction, the Chao1 estimator, and Recon v2.1 estimates of unobserved clonotypes. Generation probabilities were computed with OLGA for all TCRbeta clonotypes obtained by the gDNA method from a few donors. This immuneACCESS table, as held by TCRdb, lists in-frame sequences with V and J called but not all clones. Of the missing ones, under half trace to an unresolved V gene in checked studies; the others have no known cause. V and J calls and clone size are given by that table; D and trimming were obtained from the DNA. For this sample there are about 770,000 clones; 72% appear just once. The ten most abundant clones make up more than 1.5% of the sample.

The sequenced sample was memory CD4+ T cells sorted from blood. In light of the paper, this sample's cell subset or site label describes: CD45RA-negative fraction. The sequence is built from TRBV7-2 and TRBJ2-3; 11 nucleotides in the junction match TRBD2. This receptor was obtained from a woman between 25 and 40 years old in good health. The CDR3 protein is CASSPGTSGAGTDTQYF. The DNA is TGTGCCAGCAGCCCCGGGACTAGCGGTGCGGGCACAGATACGCAGTATTTT.